Shown below are 9 T cell receptor beta chains from a single sample sequenced in a study of CDR3 diversity in severe acne. MiXCR, run by TCRdb on the PCR reads, gives a single entry per CDR3 protein. Of 97,000 or so distinct CDR3 sequences listed, around 56% are singletons. Sample: blood. Source of these receptors: a male donor with acne.

This clonotype was detected a few times. The V gene is TRBV7-2, the J gene TRBJ2-7; the D is unclear. There are 14 residues in the CDR3. Germline V gives CDR1 SGHTA, CDR2 FQGNSA. Trimming took off 1 base at V and 2 bases at J, with 9 bases between the two ends. CDR3 sequence: CASSLDRNTYEQYF. The CDR3 DNA is TGTGCCAGCAGCTTAGACAGAAATACCTACGAGCAGTACTTC.

This clonotype was seen repeatedly, ten times or more. This rearrangement joins TRBV14 to TRBJ1-1, with D unresolved. Trimming shortened V by 0 bases and J by 1 base, and 9 bases separated the two germline ends. Looked up from germline, CDR1 is SGHDN and CDR2 is FVKESK. The CDR3 totals 15 residues. CDR3 DNA: TGTGCCAGCAGCCAAGACCTGGCTTCGAACACTGAAGCTTTCTTT. Protein sequence: CASSQDLASNTEAFF. Supplemented by reference TRBV14 and TRBJ1-1, the full variable domain reads EAGVTQFPSHSVIEKGQTVTLRCDPISGHDNLYWYRRVMGKEIKFLLHFVKESKQDESGMPNNRFLAERTGGTYSTLKVQPAELEDSGVYFCASSQDLASNTEAFFGQGTRLTVV.

The chain uses TRBV19 and TRBJ2-7, with 11 nucleotides matching TRBD1. V lost 8 bases to trimming and J lost 3 bases; unmatched junction nucleotides: 6. Germline V gene lookup returns CDR1 LNHDA and CDR2 SQIVND (reference sequence). This CDR3 spans 14 amino acids. CDR3 amino acids: CASGSGTGGYEQYF. The CDR3 region has the DNA TGTGCCAGTGGATCCGGGACAGGGGGCTACGAGCAGTACTTC.

The rearrangement joins TRBV28 to TRBJ2-7; 10 positions agree with TRBD1. This CDR3 has 17 amino acids. V trimming: 6 bases; J trimming: 2 bases; junction bases outside the gene matches: 13. Germline V gene data show CDR1 as MDHEN and CDR2 as SYDVKM. This CDR3 reads CASRPGTGEMQTYEQYF. For the CDR3, the DNA is TGTGCCAGCAGGCCCGGGACAGGGGAGATGCAGACCTACGAGCAGTACTTC.

In the case of this clonotype: Since a much larger clone is just one base distant, this may be a read error. This chain joins TRBV9 and TRBJ2-6, with D possibly TRBD1 on 5 matching bases. The CDR3 totals 14 residues. The germline V gene encodes CDR1 SGDLS and CDR2 YYNGEE. The CDR3 DNA reads TGTGCCAGCAGCGTCCAATCTGGGGCCAACGTCCCGACTTTC. Translating it yields CASSVQSGANVPTF.

Ten or more counts support this clonotype. The chain joins TRBV20-1 to TRBJ2-5; the D gene is possibly TRBD2 (7 bases). Germline assignment: CDR1 DFQATT and CDR2 SNEGSKA (reference sequence). The CDR3 is 14 residues long. The germline V and J ends were trimmed by 4 bases and 0 bases, with 12 bases remaining between them. CDR3 bases: TGCAGTGCTATGCCGGGGGGCAACCAAGAGACCCAGTACTTC. Translating it yields CSAMPGGNQETQYF.

This clonotype was observed at least ten times. V usage is TRBV19 and J usage is TRBJ1-1, with 8 nucleotides matching TRBD1. V shed 4 bases and J 7 bases; nucleotides not matched to a gene: 8. This CDR3 has 14 residues. Germline V lookup: CDR1 LNHDA, CDR2 SQIVND (reference sequence). CDR3 protein: CASSNLDRGSEAFF. The CDR3 DNA is TGTGCCAGTAGTAATCTTGACAGGGGTAGTGAAGCTTTCTTT.

This clonotype showed up many times. The chain joins TRBV7-9 to TRBJ2-1; tentatively, D is TRBD1 or TRBD2 (5 bases each). This CDR3 has 20 residues. With 1 base removed from V and 3 bases from J, the gap between germline ends came to 25 bases. The germline CDR1 and CDR2 sequences are SEHNR and FQNEAQ (reference sequence). CDR3 in DNA: TGTGCCAGCAGCTTAGAACGGGGCGTCAGGACCCCCCACTACTACAATGAGCAGTTCTTC. It specifies CASSLERGVRTPHYYNEQFF.

This rearrangement joins TRBV16 to TRBJ1-6, with D unresolved. The ends were cut back, 4 bases at V and 10 bases at J, with 17 bases in the middle. The CDR3 loop spans 15 amino acids. CDR1 is KGHSY and CDR2 is FQNENV in the germline V gene. CDR3 bases: TGTGCCAGCAGCCCTCTTATCTGGGATCGGTCACCCCTCCACTTT. It yields the protein CASSPLIWDRSPLHF.